This T cell receptor (beta chain) was sequenced during a study of CXCR3-negative and CXCR3-positive naive CD8 T cells. Whole-study results and caveats: Fresh PBMCs were used in most assays, and CXCR3 expression partially decreased after cryopreservation. Similar TRBV-TRBJ usage characterized naive CXCR3-negative and CXCR3-positive cells; memory cells differed. Similarly elevated diversity marked both naive subsets, with memory CD8+ cells showing far lower diversity. TRB CDR3s were more hydrophobic in CXCR3-positive than in CXCR3-negative naive cells.

To note about this clonotype: Its antigen is currently unknown.

TRB cDNA libraries were made by UMI-labeled 5' RACE. TCRdb reworked the 5' RACE reads into one entry per CDR3 protein, no DNA. This sample's table has tens of thousands of distinct CDR3 sequences. Researchers reported sorting every CD8+ T cell subset in triplicate, a few hundred thousand cells per sort. Per germline, CDR1 PRHDT and CDR2 FYEKMQ (reference sequence). This CDR3 has 13 residues. This receptor was obtained from a human donor in good health. Some clones in this sample may be carry-over from other donors' samples. Sequences were obtained from naive CXCR3+ CD8+ T cells from blood. Subset of the sample: CD45RO-CCR7+CD27+CD95- naive CD8+ T cells expressing CXCR3 (TNR3+). V is TRBV13 and J is TRBJ1-2; the D call of TRBD1 rests on TCRdb alone, since no DNA is present to check it. The CDR3 protein is CASSFDRNYGYTF.